Listed below are T cell receptor beta chains from one sample, sequenced in a study of blood T cells in healthy people across ages. TCRdb itself ran the 5' RACE reads through MiXCR, one entry per CDR3 protein. The table includes some 900,000 distinct CDR3 sequences, about 44% detected once. The sample comprised blood. The receptors shown here come from a young man in good health. Both conserved end residues are part of each CDR3. Fields, in order: clone size, J gene, V gene, D gene, CDR3 length, CDR3 DNA, CDR3 protein. A D gene is named only where the DNA matches it firmly. Only some rows state a clone size, as once, few, many or a class for expanded clones.

>-|TRBJ2-1|TRBV7-2|TRBD2|12
TGTGCCAGCAGCCCGGGGACTAGCCTACAGTTCTTC
CASSPGTSLQFF
>-|TRBJ2-1|TRBV9|-|16
TGTGCCAGCAGCACCGCGACTAGGCTCTCCTACAATGAGCAGTTCTTC
CASSTATRLSYNEQFF
>-|TRBJ2-3|TRBV3-1|TRBD2|15
TGTGCCAGCAGCCCGGGACTAGCGGGGGTAGATACGCAGTATTTT
CASSPGLAGVDTQYF
>few|TRBJ2-6|TRBV20-1|-|18
TGCAGTGCTAGAGATCAGGAGAGTCCCGACTCTGGGGCCAACGTCCTGACTTTC
CSARDQESPDSGANVLTF
>many|TRBJ2-1|TRBV5-5|TRBD2|14
TGTGCCAGCTCCAGACTAGCGGCCGACAATGAGCAGTTCTTC
CASSRLAADNEQFF
>-|TRBJ1-1|TRBV6-5|-|13
TGTGCCAGCAGTCTAACAGGGCCGACTGAAGCTTTCTTT
CASSLTGPTEAFF
>-|TRBJ1-1|TRBV11-3|TRBD1|20
TGTGCCGGCAGCTTAGCTGGCGGGCAGGGGGCGCGAAGCCCGAACACTGAAGCTTTCTTT
CAGSLAGGQGARSPNTEAFF
>-|TRBJ1-1|TRBV6-5|-|15
TGTGCCAGCAGTGCCCCCCCGGGAGAGGGCACTGAAGCTTTCTTT
CASSAPPGEGTEAFF
>few|TRBJ1-4|TRBV20-1|-|11
TGCAGTGCTAGAGACACTGAAAAACTGTTTTTT
CSARDTEKLFF
>few|TRBJ2-1|TRBV6-5|-|13
TGTGCCAGCAGTTACTCCCCTTACAATGAGCAGTTCTTC
CASSYSPYNEQFF
>-|TRBJ2-5|TRBV20-1|-|13
TGCAGTGCTGCCCCCCAGGCAGAAGAGACCCAGTACTTC
CSAAPQAEETQYF
>-|TRBJ1-2|TRBV7-2|-|12
TGTGCCAGCAGCTTAGATTCCAGGGGAGGCACCTTC
CASSLDSRGGTF
>-|TRBJ2-3|TRBV28|-|12
TGTGCCAGCAGTTCCCCCGGCTATACGCAGTATTTT
CASSSPGYTQYF
>-|TRBJ2-2|TRBV4-1|TRBD2|15
TGCGCCAGCAGCCAGCGGGAGCCTGGCACCGGGGAGCTGTTTTTT
CASSQREPGTGELFF
>many|TRBJ2-3|TRBV29-1|-|12
TGCAGCGCTGACGGTAGCACAGATACGCAGTATTTT
CSADGSTDTQYF
>few|TRBJ1-1|TRBV4-3|-|14
TGCGCCAGCAGCCAAGAAATTTTGAACACTGAAGCTTTCTTT
CASSQEILNTEAFF
>few|TRBJ1-6|TRBV25-1|-|13
TGTGCCTCGAACGAGGGGGGCAATTCACCCCTCCACTTT
CASNEGGNSPLHF
>-|TRBJ2-7|TRBV7-3|-|15
TGTGCCAGCAGCCCTAACGTTGGGGGGGCTGACGAGCAGTACTTC
CASSPNVGGADEQYF
>few|TRBJ1-2|TRBV4-2|-|17
TGTGCCAGCAGCCAAGACGACAGGATCGGGGGAAACTATGGCTACACCTTC
CASSQDDRIGGNYGYTF
>-|TRBJ2-7|TRBV27|-|15
TGTGCCAGCAGTGAGGACAGAATAAATCACAATGAGCAGTACTTC
CASSEDRINHNEQYF
>many|TRBJ1-2|TRBV7-9|-|13
TGTGCCAGCAGCTCCCGGGACAACTATGGCTACACCTTC
CASSSRDNYGYTF
>-|TRBJ2-1|TRBV6-5|-|16
TGTGCCAGCAGGACCACTCCAGCAGCTCCCCGGGATGAGCAGTTCTTC
CASRTTPAAPRDEQFF
>-|TRBJ1-2|TRBV4-1|-|15
TGCGCCAGCAGCCGAGGCTCGGGGGCAACCTATGGCTACACCTTC
CASSRGSGATYGYTF
>few|TRBJ2-3|TRBV11-2|-|15
TGTGCCAGCAGCTTAGAAATAAACCTTAGGGATACGCAGTATTTT
CASSLEINLRDTQYF
>-|TRBJ2-5|TRBV9|-|10
TGTGCCAGCGAGGGGGGGTCAGGGTACTTC
CASEGGSGYF
>-|TRBJ1-6|TRBV20-1|-|13
TGCAGTGCTAGAGGCCAGGGAGGTTCACCCCTCCACTTT
CSARGQGGSPLHF
>many|TRBJ1-2|TRBV20-1|-|15
TGCAGTGCTAGGGGTGGGGACGGGAATCTCTATGGCTACACCTTC
CSARGGDGNLYGYTF
>-|TRBJ2-5|TRBV7-2|TRBD1|13
TGTGCCAGCAGCTTCCAACAGGGGCACGAGCGGTACTTC
CASSFQQGHERYF
>-|TRBJ1-2|TRBV3-1|TRBD1|14
TGTGCCAGCAGCCAAGGCGGACAGGGATATGGCTACACCTTC
CASSQGGQGYGYTF
>-|TRBJ1-5|TRBV4-1|-|15
TGCGCCAGCAGCCGGACCGGGTTGGGGGATCGGCCCCAGCATTTT
CASSRTGLGDRPQHF
>-|TRBJ2-5|TRBV12-3/TRBV12-4|-|13
TGTGCCAGCAGTTTCTCCCTTTCAGAGACCCAGTACTTC
CASSFSLSETQYF
>-|TRBJ2-6|TRBV7-2|-|18
TGTGCCGTCTGGCCCTCCGGGACTGGAAGCTCTGGGGCCAACGTCCTGACTTTC
CAVWPSGTGSSGANVLTF
>-|TRBJ1-6|TRBV6-5|-|16
TGTGCCAGCAGTTTTGCCCAGACAGCCTATAATTCACCCCTCCACTTT
CASSFAQTAYNSPLHF
>-|TRBJ2-7|TRBV12-3/TRBV12-4|-|14
TGTGCCAGCAGTTCCTCCCCGACCGAGAGTGGGCAGTACTTC
CASSSSPTESGQYF
>few|TRBJ2-5|TRBV7-9|TRBD2|16
TGTGCCAGCAGCTTAGGCGGACTAGCGGTACAAGAGACCCAGTACTTC
CASSLGGLAVQETQYF
>few|TRBJ2-7|TRBV7-6|-|14
TGTGCCAGCAGCCCGGAACCATACTCCTACGAGCAGTACTTC
CASSPEPYSYEQYF
>few|TRBJ1-4|TRBV28|-|13
TGTGCCAGCAGCCCACAGGGATGGAAAAAACTGTTTTTT
CASSPQGWKKLFF
>few|TRBJ2-3|TRBV4-1|-|16
TGCGCCAGCAGCCCACTCGAAGCGGTGGGGTCAGATACGCAGTATTTT
CASSPLEAVGSDTQYF
>-|TRBJ2-7|TRBV5-1|TRBD1|13
TGCGCCAGCAGCCGGGACAGTGTCTACGAGCAGTACTTC
CASSRDSVYEQYF
>-|TRBJ2-7|TRBV20-1|-|13
TGCAGTGCTAGAGCGGCTCGGGTGAGGGAGCAGTACTTC
CSARAARVREQYF
>few|TRBJ2-5|TRBV12-3/TRBV12-4|-|11
TGTGCCAGCAGGTTAGAGGCGACCCAGTACTTC
CASRLEATQYF
>-|TRBJ2-4|TRBV20-1|-|14
TGCAGTGTTTCGGGGCGGCCCGTGGAAAACATTCAGTACTTC
CSVSGRPVENIQYF
>few|TRBJ1-4|TRBV3-1|-|12
TGTGCCAGCAGCCAAGGGACAGTAAAACTGTTTTTT
CASSQGTVKLFF
>-|TRBJ2-1|TRBV20-1|-|12
TGCAGTGCTAGAGTGGCCAGCAATGAGCAGTTCTTC
CSARVASNEQFF
>-|TRBJ2-7|TRBV4-1|-|18
TGCGCCAGCAGCAAAATTATACCTTTGCCTTCCGGGGGCAGCGAGCAGTACTTC
CASSKIIPLPSGGSEQYF
>-|TRBJ1-1|TRBV5-4|-|13
TGTGCCAGCAGTCCTGGTTCCTCCACTGAAGCTTTCTTT
CASSPGSSTEAFF
>-|TRBJ2-7|TRBV4-1|-|13
TGCGCCAGCAGCCCACATGAGGCCTACGAGCAGTACTTC
CASSPHEAYEQYF
>-|TRBJ2-7|TRBV6-6|-|14
TGTGCCAGCAATCTGGGGACCTCTGCCTACGAGCAGTACTTC
CASNLGTSAYEQYF
>few|TRBJ2-1|TRBV6-2/TRBV6-3|-|11
TGTGCCAGCAGCCCCCTGGGTGAGCAGTTCTTC
CASSPLGEQFF
>-|TRBJ1-1|TRBV20-1|-|12
TGCAGTGCACCCAGGAGAACCGCTGAAGCTTTCTTT
CSAPRRTAEAFF
>-|TRBJ2-5|TRBV2|-|11
TGTGCCAGCGGAAACCGGGAGACCCAGTACTTC
CASGNRETQYF
>-|TRBJ2-3|TRBV3-1|TRBD2|16
TGTGCCAGCAGCCAAGAAGCGGGGGAGGGAGAAGATACGCAGTATTTT
CASSQEAGEGEDTQYF
>-|TRBJ1-1|TRBV4-1|-|15
TGCGCCAGCAGCCAAGACAGGACGGTAAACACTGAAGCTTTCTTT
CASSQDRTVNTEAFF